These 4 T cell receptor beta chains were sequenced from one sample in a study of blood T cells in healthy people across ages. The second PCR ran about 6 to 11 cycles with a sample-barcoded 5' primer and J-beta primers. TCRdb reanalysed the 5' RACE reads using MiXCR and keeps one entry per CDR3 protein. The table records hundreds of thousands of distinct CDR3 sequences, about 54% of them present only once. The sample was blood. The receptors were gathered from a man in his sixties in good health.

This clonotype was detected a few times. The chain recombines TRBV10-3 with TRBJ2-1, with D maybe TRBD1 (6 bases). In germline, CDR1 is ENHRY, CDR2 SYGVKD. Trimming removed 4 bases from V and 3 bases from J, with 13 bases in between. This CDR3 spans 15 amino acids. The CDR3 here is CAISGGTSGYNEQFF. The CDR3 DNA reads TGTGCCATCAGTGGTGGGACAAGCGGCTACAATGAGCAGTTCTTC.

This chain joins TRBV6-1 and TRBJ1-5, with 11 bases identical to TRBD1. Per the germline V gene, CDR1 is MNHNS and CDR2 is SASEGT. The V gene end was trimmed by 6 bases and the J gene end by 7 bases; junction bases not matched to a gene: 8. The CDR3 extends over 15 amino acids. CDR3 DNA: TGTGCCAGCAGACATGGACAGGGGGCTCGGCAGCCCCAGCATTTT. It codes for CASRHGQGARQPQHF.

The chain recombines TRBV15 with TRBJ2-6; 8 bases map to TRBD1. The CDR3 extends over 16 amino acids. The V and J ends lost 3 bases and 4 bases, in that order; junction bases with no gene match: 5. The germline gives CDR1 LNHNV, CDR2 YYDKDF (reference sequence). CDR3 loop: CATSSRTGSGANVLTF. The CDR3 nucleotides are TGTGCCACCAGCAGCCGGACAGGGTCCGGGGCCAACGTCCTGACTTTC. Full variable domain (missing parts from reference TRBV15 and TRBJ2-6): DAMVIQNPRYQVTQFGKPVTLSCSQTLNHNVMYWYQQKSSQAPKLLFHYYDKDFNNEADTPDNFQSRRPNTSFCFLDIRSPGLGDTAMYLCATSSRTGSGANVLTFGAGSRLTVL.

The rearrangement links TRBV28 to TRBJ2-5; D is possibly TRBD2 (7 bases). V gave up 2 bases and J gave up 6 bases, with 13 bases separating them. The V gene's germline CDR1 is MDHEN and CDR2 SYDVKM. The CDR3 extends over 14 amino acids. CDR3 bases: TGTGCCAGCAGTTTAGAAGGGGGGGCGAAGACCCAGTACTTC. Translated, it gives CASSLEGGAKTQYF.